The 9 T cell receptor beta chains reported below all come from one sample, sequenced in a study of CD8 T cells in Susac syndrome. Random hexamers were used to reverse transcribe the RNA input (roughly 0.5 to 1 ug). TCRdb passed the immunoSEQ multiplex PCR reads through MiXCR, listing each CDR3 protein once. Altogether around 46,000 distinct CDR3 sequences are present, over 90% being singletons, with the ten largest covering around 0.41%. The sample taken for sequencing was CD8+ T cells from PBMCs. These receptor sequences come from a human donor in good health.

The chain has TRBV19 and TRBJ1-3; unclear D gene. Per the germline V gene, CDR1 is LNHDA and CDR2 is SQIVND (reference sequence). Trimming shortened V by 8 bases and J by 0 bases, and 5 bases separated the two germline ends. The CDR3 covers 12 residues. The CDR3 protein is CASGNSGNTIYF. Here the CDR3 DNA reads TGTGCCAGTGGAAACTCTGGAAACACCATATATTTT.

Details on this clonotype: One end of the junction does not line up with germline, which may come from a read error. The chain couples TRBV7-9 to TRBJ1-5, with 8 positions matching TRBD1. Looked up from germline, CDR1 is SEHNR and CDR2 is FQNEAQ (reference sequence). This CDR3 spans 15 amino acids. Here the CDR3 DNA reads TGTGCCAGCGGCTTTACAGGGGGAGGAGATCAGCCCCAGCATTTT. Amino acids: CASGFTGGGDQPQHF.

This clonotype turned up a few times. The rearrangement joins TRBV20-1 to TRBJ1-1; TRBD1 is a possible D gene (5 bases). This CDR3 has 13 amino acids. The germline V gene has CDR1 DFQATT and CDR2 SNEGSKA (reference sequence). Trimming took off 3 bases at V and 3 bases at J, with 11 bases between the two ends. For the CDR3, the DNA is TGCAGTGCTAGGGGGCAGGGTGACACTGAAGCTTTCTTT. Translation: CSARGQGDTEAFF.

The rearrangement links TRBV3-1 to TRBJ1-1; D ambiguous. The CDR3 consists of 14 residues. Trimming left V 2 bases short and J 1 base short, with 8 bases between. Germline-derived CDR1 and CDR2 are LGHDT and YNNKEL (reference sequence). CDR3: CASSQYGQNTEAFF. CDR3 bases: TGTGCCAGCAGCCAATACGGTCAGAACACTGAAGCTTTCTTT. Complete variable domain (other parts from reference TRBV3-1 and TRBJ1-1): DTAVSQTPKYLVTQMGNDKSIKCEQNLGHDTMYWYKQDSKKFLKIMFSYNNKELIINETVPNRFSPKSPDKAHLNLHINSLELGDSAVYFCASSQYGQNTEAFFGQGTRLTVV.

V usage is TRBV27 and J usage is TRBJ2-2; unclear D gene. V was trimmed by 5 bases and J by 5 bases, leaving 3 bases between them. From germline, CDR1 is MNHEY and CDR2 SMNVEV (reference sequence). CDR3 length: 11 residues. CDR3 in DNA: TGTGCCAGCAGTCTGACCGGGGAGCTGTTTTTT. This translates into CASSLTGELFF.

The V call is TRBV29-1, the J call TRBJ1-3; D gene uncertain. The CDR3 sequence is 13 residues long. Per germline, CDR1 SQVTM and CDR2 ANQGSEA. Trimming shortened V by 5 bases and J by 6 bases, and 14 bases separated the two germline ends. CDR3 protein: CSVKMDPENTIYF. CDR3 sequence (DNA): TGCAGCGTTAAAATGGACCCTGAAAACACCATATATTTT.

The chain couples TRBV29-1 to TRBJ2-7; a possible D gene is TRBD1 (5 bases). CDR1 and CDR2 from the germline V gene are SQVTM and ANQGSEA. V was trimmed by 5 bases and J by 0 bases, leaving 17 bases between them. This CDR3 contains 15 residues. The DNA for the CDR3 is TGCAGCGTTAACCAGGGTTTGGGCCTCTCCTACGAGCAGTACTTC. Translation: CSVNQGLGLSYEQYF.

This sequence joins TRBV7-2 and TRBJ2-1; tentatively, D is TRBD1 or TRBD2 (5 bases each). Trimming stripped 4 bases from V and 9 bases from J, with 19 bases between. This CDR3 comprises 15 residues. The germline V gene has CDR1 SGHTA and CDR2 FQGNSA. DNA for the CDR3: TGTGCCAGCAGCTCGCAGGTTGGGGGAGTGGGTGAGCAGTTCTTC. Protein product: CASSSQVGGVGEQFF.

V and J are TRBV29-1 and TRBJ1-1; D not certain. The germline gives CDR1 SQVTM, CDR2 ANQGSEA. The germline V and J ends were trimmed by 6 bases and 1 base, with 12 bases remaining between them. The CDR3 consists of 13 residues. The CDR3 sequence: CSVQLPGNTEAFF. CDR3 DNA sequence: TGCAGCGTCCAACTCCCGGGGAACACTGAAGCTTTCTTT.